This TCR beta chain was retrieved from a study of shared clonotypes between healthy human individuals. Whole-study context: Three plates each covered CD4 naive and memory; CD8 naive two, CD8 memory one.

General study results and limits: It was the non-shared clonotypes that had lower generation probabilities than clonotypes shared by all four donors. Generally, naive subsets came out with larger estimated richness than memory subsets.

Notes on this clone: Its antigen remains unknown. Other DNA sequences in the sample encode the same CDR3.

TCRdb's table, derived via immunoSEQ multiplex PCR, lists solely in-frame clones and lacks some. Among 1.5 million to 1.9 million clones listed, 95% to 99% were seen once. CDR1 is SGHNT and CDR2 is YENEEA in the germline V gene. The ends were cut back, 5 bases at V and 7 bases at J, with 12 bases in the middle. The CDR3 is 13 residues long. None of the donors, who were healthy HIV-negative adults, had recently had acute infections or vaccinations. Source material: naive CD4+ T cells sorted from blood. This sample's subset: CD45RA+ positively selected. The chain recombines TRBV11-3 with TRBJ2-1, with D possibly TRBD2 on 6 matching bases. The receptor was derived from a young man in good health. The CDR3 loop is CASSPGVGNEQFF. Here the CDR3 DNA reads TGTGCCAGCAGCCCGGGAGTAGGTAATGAGCAGTTCTTC.